This T cell receptor beta chain was observed in a study of identical twins. The CDR3 has 12 residues. V lost 2 bases and J 10 bases, leaving 12 bases between the germline ends. Germline-derived CDR1 and CDR2 are DFQATT and SNEGSKA (reference sequence). One entry per CDR3 protein results from TCRdb running MiXCR on the 5' RACE reads. The sample holds hundreds of thousands of distinct CDR3 sequences, around a sixth seen once. This clonotype was observed a handful of times. This sample also belongs to another study, concerning T cells expressing NK-cell markers. That report adds: TCR beta repertoires came from sorted CD3+CD56+NKG2C+, CD3+CD56+NKG2C- and CD3+CD56-NKG2C+ T cells. In the group of eight sequenced donors, seven were HCMV-seropositive and one was seronegative. Restriction of the sorted population to alpha-beta TCR T cells was achieved in several experiments with an anti-gamma-delta TCR antibody. No clear determination of HCMV specificity was made for expanded NKG2C+ T cell clones.

This chain connects TRBV20-1 to TRBJ2-1; D unresolved. What was sequenced was PBMCs. This clonotype was obtained from a woman younger than 30 in good health. CDR3 DNA sequence: TGCAGTGCTAGACTGGGCTTTGGGGAGCAGTTCTTC. Protein: CSARLGFGEQFF.